Reported below is one T cell receptor (beta chain). No antigen is known for it. The data stem from a study of cytomegalovirus exposure and HLA in healthy donors. Across the whole study: From donors who were HLA-typed, an early data release held 80 million to 85 million unique TCRs.

The CDR3 is made up of 13 amino acids. Germline CDR1 and CDR2: GTSNPN and SVGIG (reference sequence). Trimming stripped 1 base from V and 5 bases from J, with 11 bases between. Primers included in the PCR were 60 Vbeta and 13 Jbeta primers. Assay used: immunoSEQ multiplex PCR; TCRdb lists only in-frame clones, some missing. Of about 220,000 clones listed, 60% to 80% are singletons. The study's findings and limits: What TCR beta sequences reportedly achieved was accurate prediction of HLA-A and HLA-B alleles in most subjects.

Sequenced sample: PBMCs. The chain couples TRBV30 to TRBJ1-2; TRBD1 might be the D (5 bases). This TCR came from a woman under 40 in good health and CMV-seronegative. CDR3 sequence (DNA): TGTGCCTGGAGTGGACAGATTCCTTATGGCTACACCTTC. It encodes CAWSGQIPYGYTF.